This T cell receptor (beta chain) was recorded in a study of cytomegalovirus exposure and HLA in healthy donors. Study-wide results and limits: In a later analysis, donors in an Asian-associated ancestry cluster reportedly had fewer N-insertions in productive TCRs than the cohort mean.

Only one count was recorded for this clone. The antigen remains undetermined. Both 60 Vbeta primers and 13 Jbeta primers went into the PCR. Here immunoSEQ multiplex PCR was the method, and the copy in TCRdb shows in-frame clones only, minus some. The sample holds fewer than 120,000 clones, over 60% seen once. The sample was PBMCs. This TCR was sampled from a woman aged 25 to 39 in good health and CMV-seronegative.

Here the CDR3 DNA reads TGCGCCAGCAGCCAAGAAGAAAGGGAGAACTATGGCTACACCTTC. Translated, it gives CASSQEERENYGYTF. The rearrangement links TRBV4-3 to TRBJ1-2; D uncertain. Germline V gene data show CDR1 as LGHNA and CDR2 as YSLEER. Trimming cost V 0 bases and J 2 bases, with 10 bases left between them. The CDR3 is 15 residues long.